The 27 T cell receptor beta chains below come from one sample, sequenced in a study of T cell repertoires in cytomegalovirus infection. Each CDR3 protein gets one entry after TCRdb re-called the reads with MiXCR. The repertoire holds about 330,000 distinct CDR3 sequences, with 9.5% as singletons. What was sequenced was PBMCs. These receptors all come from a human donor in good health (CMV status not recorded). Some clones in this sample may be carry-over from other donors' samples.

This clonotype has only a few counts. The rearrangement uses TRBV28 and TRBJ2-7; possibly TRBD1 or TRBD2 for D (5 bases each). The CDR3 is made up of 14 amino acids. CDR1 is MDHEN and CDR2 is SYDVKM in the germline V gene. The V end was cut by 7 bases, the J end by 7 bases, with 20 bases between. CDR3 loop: CASTLMGVRGEQYF. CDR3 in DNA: TGTGCCAGCACCCTTATGGGGGTCCGAGGAGAGCAGTACTTC.

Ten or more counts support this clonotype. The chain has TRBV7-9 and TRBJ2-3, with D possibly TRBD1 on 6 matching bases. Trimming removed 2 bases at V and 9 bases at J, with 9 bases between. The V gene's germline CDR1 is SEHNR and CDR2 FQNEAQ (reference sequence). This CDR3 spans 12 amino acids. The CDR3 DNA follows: TGTGCCAGCAGCTTATCAGGGGACACGCAGTATTTT. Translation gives CASSLSGDTQYF.

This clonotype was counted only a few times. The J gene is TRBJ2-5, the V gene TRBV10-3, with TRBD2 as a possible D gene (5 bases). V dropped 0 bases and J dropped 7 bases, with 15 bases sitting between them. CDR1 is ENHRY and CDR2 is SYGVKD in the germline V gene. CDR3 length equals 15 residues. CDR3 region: CAISESPSGEGTQYF. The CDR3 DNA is TGTGCCATCAGTGAGTCGCCCAGCGGAGAAGGGACCCAGTACTTC.

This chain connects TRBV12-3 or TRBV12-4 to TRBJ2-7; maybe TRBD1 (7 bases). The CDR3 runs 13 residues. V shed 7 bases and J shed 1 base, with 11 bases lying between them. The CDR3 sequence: CASKEGASYEQYF. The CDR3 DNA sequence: TGTGCCAGCAAGGAGGGGGCTTCCTACGAGCAGTACTTC.

CDR3 residues: CASSLSAPYEQYF. The CDR3 DNA reads as TGTGCCAGCAGCCTATCTGCCCCCTACGAGCAGTACTTC. The chain combines TRBV27 with TRBJ2-7; unclear D gene. The CDR3 length is 13 residues. Trimming shortened V by 6 bases and J by 2 bases, and 11 bases separated the two germline ends. CDR1 and CDR2 from the germline V gene are MNHEY and SMNVEV (reference sequence).

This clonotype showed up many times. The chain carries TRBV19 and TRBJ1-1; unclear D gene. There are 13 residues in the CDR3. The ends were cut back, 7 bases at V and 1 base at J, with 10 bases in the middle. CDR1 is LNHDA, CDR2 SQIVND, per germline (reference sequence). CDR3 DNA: TGTGCCAGTAATAGACCGACGAACACTGAAGCTTTCTTT. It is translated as CASNRPTNTEAFF.

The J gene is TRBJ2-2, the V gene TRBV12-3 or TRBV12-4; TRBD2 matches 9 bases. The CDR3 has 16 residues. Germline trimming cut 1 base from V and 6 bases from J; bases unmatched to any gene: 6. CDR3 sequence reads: CASSLVGGRAAGELFF. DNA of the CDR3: TGTGCCAGCAGTTTAGTTGGCGGGAGGGCCGCCGGGGAGCTGTTTTTT.

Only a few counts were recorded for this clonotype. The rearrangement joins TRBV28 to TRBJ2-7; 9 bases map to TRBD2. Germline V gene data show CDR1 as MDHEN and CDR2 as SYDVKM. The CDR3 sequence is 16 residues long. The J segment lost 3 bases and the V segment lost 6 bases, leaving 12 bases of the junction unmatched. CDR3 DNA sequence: TGTGCCAGCAGCTCTCACTGGGGGCGGGAGGGCTACGAGCAGTACTTC. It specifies CASSSHWGREGYEQYF.

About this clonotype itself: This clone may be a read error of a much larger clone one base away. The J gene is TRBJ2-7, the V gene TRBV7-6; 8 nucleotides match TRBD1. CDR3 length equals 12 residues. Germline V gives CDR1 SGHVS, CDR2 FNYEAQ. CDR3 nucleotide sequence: TGTACCAGCTCGGACAGGGTCAACGAGCAGTACTTC. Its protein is CTSSDRVNEQYF. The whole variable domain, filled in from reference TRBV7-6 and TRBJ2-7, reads GAGVSQSPRYKVTKRGQDVALRCDPISGHVSLYWYRQALGQGPEFLTYFNYEAQQDKSGLPNDRFSAERPEGSISTLTIQRTEQRDSAMYRCTSSDRVNEQYFGPGTRLTVT.

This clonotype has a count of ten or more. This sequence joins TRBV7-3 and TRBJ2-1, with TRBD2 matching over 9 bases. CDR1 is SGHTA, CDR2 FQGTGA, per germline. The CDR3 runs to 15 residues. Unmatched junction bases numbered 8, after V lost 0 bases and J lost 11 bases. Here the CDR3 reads CASSLTSLAGNQQFF. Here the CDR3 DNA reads TGTGCCAGCAGCTTAACGTCCCTAGCGGGGAACCAGCAGTTCTTC.

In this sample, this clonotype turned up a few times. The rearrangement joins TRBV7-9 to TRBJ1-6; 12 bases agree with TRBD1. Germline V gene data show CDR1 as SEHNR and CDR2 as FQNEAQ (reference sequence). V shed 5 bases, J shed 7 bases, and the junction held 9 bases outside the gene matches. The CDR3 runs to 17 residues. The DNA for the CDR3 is TGTGCCAGCAGCCCCGGGACAGGGGGCCGAGAGAATTCACCCCTCCACTTT. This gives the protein CASSPGTGGRENSPLHF.

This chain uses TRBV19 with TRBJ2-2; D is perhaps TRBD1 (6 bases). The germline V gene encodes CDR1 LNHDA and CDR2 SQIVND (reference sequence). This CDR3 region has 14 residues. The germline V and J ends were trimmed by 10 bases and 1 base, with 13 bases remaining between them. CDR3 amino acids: CATNRDKNTGELFF. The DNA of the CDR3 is TGTGCCACCAACAGGGATAAGAACACCGGGGAGCTGTTTTTT.

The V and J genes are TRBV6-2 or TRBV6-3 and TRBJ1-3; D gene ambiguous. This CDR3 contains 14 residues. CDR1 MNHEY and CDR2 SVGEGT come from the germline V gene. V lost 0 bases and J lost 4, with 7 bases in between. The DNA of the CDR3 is TGTGCCAGCAGTTACTCAACGGGAGGAAACACCATATATTTT. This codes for CASSYSTGGNTIYF.

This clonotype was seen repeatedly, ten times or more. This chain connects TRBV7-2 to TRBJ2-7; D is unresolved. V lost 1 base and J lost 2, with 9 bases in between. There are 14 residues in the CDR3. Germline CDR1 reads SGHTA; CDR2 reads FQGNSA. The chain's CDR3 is CASSLDWLAYEQYF. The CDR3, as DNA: TGTGCCAGCAGCTTAGATTGGCTAGCCTACGAGCAGTACTTC.

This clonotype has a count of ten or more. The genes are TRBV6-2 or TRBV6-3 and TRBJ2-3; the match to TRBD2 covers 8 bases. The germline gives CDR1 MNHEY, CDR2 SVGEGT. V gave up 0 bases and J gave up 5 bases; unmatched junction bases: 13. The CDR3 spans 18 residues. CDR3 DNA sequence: TGTGCCAGCAGTTACTCGACTTCTTGGCGGGAGGATAGAGATACGCAGTATTTT. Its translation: CASSYSTSWREDRDTQYF.

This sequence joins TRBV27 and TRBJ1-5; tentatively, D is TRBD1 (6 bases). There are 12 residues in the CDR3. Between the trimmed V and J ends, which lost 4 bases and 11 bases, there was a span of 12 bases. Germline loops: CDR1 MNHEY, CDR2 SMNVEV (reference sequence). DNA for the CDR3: TGTGCCAGCAGTTCAGGGGACTTCACCCAGCATTTT. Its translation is CASSSGDFTQHF.

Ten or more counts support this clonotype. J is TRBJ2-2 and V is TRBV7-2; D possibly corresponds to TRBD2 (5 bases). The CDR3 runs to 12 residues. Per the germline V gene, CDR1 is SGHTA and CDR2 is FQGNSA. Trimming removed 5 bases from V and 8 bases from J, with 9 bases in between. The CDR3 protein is CASSRTLGELFF. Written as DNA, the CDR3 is TGTGCCAGCAGCAGGACTCTAGGGGAGCTGTTTTTT.

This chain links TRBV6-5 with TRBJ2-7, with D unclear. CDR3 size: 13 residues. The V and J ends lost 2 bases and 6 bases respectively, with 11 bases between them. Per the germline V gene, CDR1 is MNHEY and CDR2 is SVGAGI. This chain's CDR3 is CASSYSWMGEQYF. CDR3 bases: TGTGCCAGCAGTTACAGTTGGATGGGCGAGCAGTACTTC.

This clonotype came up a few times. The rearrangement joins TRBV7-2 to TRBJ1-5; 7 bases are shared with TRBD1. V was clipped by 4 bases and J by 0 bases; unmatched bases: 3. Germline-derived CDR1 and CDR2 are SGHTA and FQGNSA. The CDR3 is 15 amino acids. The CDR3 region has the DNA TGTGCCAGCAGCTCACAGGGGAATAGCAATCAGCCCCAGCATTTT. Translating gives CASSSQGNSNQPQHF.

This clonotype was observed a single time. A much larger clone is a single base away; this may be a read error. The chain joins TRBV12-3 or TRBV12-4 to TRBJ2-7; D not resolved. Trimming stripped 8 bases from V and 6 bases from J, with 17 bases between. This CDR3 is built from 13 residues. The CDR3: CASHVTHRSEQYF. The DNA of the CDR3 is TGTGCCAGCCATGTGACTCATCGAAGCGAGCAGTACTTC.

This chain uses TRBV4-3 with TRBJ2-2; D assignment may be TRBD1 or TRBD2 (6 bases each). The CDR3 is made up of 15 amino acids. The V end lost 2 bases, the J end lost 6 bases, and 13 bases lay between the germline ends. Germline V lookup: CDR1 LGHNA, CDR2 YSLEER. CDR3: CASSQSVGGAGELFF. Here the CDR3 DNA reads TGCGCCAGCAGCCAATCGGTGGGGGGCGCCGGGGAGCTGTTTTTT.

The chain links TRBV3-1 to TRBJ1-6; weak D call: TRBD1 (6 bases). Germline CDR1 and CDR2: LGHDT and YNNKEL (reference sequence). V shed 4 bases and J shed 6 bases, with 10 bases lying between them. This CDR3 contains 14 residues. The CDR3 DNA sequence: TGTGCCAGCAGCCTACAGGGTGCTAATTCACCCCTCCACTTT. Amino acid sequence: CASSLQGANSPLHF.

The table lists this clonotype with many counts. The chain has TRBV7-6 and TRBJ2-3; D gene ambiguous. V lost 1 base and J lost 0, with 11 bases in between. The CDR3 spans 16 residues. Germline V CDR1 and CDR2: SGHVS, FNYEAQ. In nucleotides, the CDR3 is TGTGCCAGCAGCTTAGAAGGTCAAACTAGCACAGATACGCAGTATTTT. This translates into CASSLEGQTSTDTQYF.

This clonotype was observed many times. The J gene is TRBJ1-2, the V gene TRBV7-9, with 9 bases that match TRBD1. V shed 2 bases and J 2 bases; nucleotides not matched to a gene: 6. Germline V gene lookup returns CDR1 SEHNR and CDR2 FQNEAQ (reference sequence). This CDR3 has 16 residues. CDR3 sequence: CASSLTTGGANYGYTF. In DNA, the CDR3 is TGTGCCAGCAGCTTAACTACAGGGGGCGCAAACTATGGCTACACCTTC.

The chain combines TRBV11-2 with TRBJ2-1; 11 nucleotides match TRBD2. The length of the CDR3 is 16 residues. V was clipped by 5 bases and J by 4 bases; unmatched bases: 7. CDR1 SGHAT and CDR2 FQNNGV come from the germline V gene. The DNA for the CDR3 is TGTGCCAGCAGCCGTTCCGGGACTAGCGGATACAATGAGCAGTTCTTC. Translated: CASSRSGTSGYNEQFF.

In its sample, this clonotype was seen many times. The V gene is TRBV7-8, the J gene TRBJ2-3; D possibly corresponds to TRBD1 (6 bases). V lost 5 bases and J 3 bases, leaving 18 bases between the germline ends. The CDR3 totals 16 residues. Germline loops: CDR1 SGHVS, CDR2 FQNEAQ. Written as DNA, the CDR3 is TGTGCCAGCAGCATCCGAACAGGGATTGGGACAGATACGCAGTATTTT. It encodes CASSIRTGIGTDTQYF.

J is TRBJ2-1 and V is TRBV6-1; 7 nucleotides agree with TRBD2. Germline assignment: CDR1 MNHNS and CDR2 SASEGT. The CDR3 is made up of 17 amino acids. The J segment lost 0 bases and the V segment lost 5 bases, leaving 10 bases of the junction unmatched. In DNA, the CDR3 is TGTGCCAGCAGTTTCTCCCCTGGCGGGGGCTCCTACAATGAGCAGTTCTTC. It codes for CASSFSPGGGSYNEQFF.